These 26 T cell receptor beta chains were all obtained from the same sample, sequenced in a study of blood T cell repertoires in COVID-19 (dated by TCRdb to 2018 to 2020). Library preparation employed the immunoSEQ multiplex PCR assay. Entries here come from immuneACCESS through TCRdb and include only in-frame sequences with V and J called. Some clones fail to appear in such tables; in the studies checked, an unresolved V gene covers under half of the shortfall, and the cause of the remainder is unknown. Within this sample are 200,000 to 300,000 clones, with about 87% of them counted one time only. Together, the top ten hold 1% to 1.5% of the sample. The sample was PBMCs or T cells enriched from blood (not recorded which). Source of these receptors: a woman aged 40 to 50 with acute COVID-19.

Written as DNA, the CDR3 is TGTGCCACCAGCAGAGGGTTACAGGGGGAGTCGAACAACTATGGCTACACCTTC. Its translation: CATSRGLQGESNNYGYTF. The chain joins TRBV15 to TRBJ1-2; 8 bases agree with TRBD1. The length of the CDR3 is 18 residues. V gave up 1 base and J gave up 2 bases; unmatched junction bases: 12. From germline, CDR1 is LNHNV and CDR2 YYDKDF (reference sequence). The variable domain in full, completed from reference TRBV15 and TRBJ1-2, reads DAMVIQNPRYQVTQFGKPVTLSCSQTLNHNVMYWYQQKSSQAPKLLFHYYDKDFNNEADTPDNFQSRRPNTSFCFLDIRSPGLGDTAMYLCATSRGLQGESNNYGYTFGSGTRLTVV.

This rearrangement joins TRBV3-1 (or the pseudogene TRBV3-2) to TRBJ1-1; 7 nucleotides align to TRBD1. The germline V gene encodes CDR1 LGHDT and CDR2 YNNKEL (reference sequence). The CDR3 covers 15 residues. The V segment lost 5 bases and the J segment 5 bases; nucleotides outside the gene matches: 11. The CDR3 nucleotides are TGTGCCAGCAGCTCTACAGGGGTCGTGGGAACTGAAGCTTTCTTT. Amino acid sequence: CASSSTGVVGTEAFF.

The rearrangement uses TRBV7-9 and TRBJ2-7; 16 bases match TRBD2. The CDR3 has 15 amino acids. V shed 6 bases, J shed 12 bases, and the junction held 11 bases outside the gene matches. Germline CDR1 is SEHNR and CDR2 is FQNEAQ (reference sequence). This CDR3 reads CASRGAGLAGGLLYV. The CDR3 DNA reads TGTGCCAGCAGAGGCGCGGGACTAGCGGGAGGGCTACTGTACGTC.

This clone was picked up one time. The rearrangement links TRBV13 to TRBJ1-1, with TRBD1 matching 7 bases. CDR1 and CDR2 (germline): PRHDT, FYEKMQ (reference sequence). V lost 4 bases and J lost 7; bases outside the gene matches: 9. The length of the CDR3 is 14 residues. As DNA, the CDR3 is TGTGCCAGCAGCTCCAGGGACAGTGGTAATGAAGCTTTCTTT. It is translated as CASSSRDSGNEAFF.

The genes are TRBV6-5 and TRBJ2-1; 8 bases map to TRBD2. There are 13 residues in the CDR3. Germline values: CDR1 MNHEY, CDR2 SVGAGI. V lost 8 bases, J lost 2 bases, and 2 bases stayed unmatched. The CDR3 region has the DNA TGTGCCAGCGTAGCGGGACCCTACAATGAGCAGTTCTTC. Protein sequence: CASVAGPYNEQFF.

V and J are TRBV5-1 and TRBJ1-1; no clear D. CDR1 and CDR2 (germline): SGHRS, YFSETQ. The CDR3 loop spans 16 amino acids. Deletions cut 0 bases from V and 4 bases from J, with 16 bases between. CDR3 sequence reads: CASSLAPEGGLTEAFF. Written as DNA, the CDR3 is TGCGCCAGCAGCTTGGCCCCAGAGGGAGGGCTCACTGAAGCTTTCTTT.

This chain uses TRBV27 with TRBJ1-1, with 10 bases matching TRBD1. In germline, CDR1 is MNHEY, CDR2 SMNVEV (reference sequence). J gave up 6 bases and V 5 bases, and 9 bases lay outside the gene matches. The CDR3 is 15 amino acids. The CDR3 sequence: CASSPFGTGAPEAFF. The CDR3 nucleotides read TGTGCCAGCAGTCCCTTCGGGACAGGGGCTCCTGAAGCTTTCTTT.

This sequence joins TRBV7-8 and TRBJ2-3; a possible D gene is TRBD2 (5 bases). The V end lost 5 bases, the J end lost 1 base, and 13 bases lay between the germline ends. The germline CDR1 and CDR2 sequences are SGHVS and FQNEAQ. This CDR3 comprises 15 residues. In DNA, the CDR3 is TGTGCCAGCAGCCCCTATGGGGAGCGCACAGATACGCAGTATTTT. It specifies CASSPYGERTDTQYF.

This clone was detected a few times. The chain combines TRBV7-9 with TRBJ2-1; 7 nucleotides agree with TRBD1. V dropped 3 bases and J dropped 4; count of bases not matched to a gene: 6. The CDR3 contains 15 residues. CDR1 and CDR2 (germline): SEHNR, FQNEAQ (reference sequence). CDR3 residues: CASSFRDSTYNEQFF. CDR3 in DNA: TGTGCCAGCAGCTTTCGGGACAGCACTTACAATGAGCAGTTCTTC.

The CDR3: CASSQDLNRYNEQFF. Written as DNA, the CDR3 is TGTGCCAGCAGCCAAGATCTAAACAGATACAATGAGCAGTTCTTC. The rearrangement joins TRBV3-1 (or the pseudogene TRBV3-2) to TRBJ2-1; unclear D gene. Trimming stripped 0 bases from V and 4 bases from J, with 10 bases between. In germline, CDR1 is LGHDT, CDR2 YNNKEL (reference sequence). The CDR3 covers 15 residues.

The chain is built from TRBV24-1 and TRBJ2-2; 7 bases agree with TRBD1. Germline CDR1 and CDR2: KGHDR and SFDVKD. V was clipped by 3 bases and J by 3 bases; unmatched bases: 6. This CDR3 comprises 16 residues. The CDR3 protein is CATSDPTGTYTGELFF. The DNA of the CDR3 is TGTGCCACCAGTGATCCGACAGGGACCTACACCGGGGAGCTGTTTTTT.

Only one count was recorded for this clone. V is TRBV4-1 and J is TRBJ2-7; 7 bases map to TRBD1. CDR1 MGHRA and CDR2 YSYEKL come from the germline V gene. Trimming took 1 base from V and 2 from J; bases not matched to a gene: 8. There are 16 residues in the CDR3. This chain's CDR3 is CASSQAPDRVTYEQYF. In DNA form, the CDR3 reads TGCGCCAGCAGCCAAGCTCCAGACAGGGTGACCTACGAGCAGTACTTC.

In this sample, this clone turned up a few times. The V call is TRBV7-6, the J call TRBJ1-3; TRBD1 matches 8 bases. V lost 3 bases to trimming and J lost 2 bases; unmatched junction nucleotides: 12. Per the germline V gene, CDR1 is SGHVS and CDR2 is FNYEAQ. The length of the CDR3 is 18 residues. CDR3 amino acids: CASSFTGGIDATGNTIYF. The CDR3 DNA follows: TGTGCCAGCAGCTTTACAGGGGGGATAGATGCAACTGGAAACACCATATATTTT.

In nucleotides, the CDR3 is TGTGCCAGTAGCCTAACGACAGGGACGGTTGCTTGGGCAGGAGATACGCAGTATTTT. This sequence encodes CASSLTTGTVAWAGDTQYF. The chain recombines TRBV19 with TRBJ2-3; 7 bases are a match to TRBD1. The CDR3 totals 19 residues. The germline gives CDR1 LNHDA, CDR2 SQIVND (reference sequence). V shed 6 bases and J 5 bases; nucleotides not matched to a gene: 23.

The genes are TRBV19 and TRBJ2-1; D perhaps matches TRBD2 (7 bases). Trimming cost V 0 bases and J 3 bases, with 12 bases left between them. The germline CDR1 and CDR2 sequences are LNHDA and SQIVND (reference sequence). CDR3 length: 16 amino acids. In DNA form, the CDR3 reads TGTGCCAGTAGTATAGAGGGAGGGGGTAGCTACAATGAGCAGTTCTTC. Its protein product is CASSIEGGGSYNEQFF.

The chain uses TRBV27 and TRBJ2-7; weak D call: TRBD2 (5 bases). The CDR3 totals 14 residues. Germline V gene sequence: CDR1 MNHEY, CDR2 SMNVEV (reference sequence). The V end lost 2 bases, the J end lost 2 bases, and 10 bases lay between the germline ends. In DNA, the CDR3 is TGTGCCAGCAGTTTAATCGGGGTTGCCTACGAGCAGTACTTC. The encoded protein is CASSLIGVAYEQYF.

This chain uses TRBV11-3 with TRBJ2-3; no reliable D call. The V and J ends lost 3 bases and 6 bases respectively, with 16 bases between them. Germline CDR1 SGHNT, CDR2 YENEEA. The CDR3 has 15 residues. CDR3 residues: CASSLQPAPQDTQYF. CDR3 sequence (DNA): TGTGCCAGCAGCTTGCAACCGGCGCCACAGGATACGCAGTATTTT.

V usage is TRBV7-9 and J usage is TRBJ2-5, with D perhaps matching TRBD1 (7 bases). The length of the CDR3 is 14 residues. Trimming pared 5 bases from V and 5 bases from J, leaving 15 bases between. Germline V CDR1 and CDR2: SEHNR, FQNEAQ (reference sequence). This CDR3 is CASSQTGAGETQYF. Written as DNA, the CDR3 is TGTGCCAGCAGCCAAACAGGGGCGGGGGAGACCCAGTACTTC.

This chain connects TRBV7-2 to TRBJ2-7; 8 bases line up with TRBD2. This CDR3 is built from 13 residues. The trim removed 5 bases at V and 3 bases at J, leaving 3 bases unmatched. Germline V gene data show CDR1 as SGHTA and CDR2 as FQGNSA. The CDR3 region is CASSLTSGYEQYF. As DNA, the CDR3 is TGTGCCAGCAGCCTAACTAGCGGCTACGAGCAGTACTTC.

CDR3 sequence (DNA): TGTGCCAGCTCACCGGGACCTGGGGGCAAAGAGACCCAGTACTTC. This gives the protein CASSPGPGGKETQYF. V gene TRBV18 combines with J gene TRBJ2-5, with D perhaps TRBD1 (6 bases). The CDR3 spans 15 residues. Germline V gene sequence: CDR1 KGHSH, CDR2 LQKENI. Deletions cut 3 bases from V and 3 bases from J, with 14 bases between.

Here the CDR3 DNA reads TGTGCCAGCAGCGCGCGACTAGGCTATGAGCAGTTCTTC. Its protein is CASSARLGYEQFF. J is TRBJ2-1 and V is TRBV7-2; possible D gene TRBD2, 6 bases. The V gene's germline CDR1 is SGHTA and CDR2 FQGNSA. The CDR3 covers 13 residues. Trimming pared 5 bases from V and 8 bases from J, leaving 13 bases between.

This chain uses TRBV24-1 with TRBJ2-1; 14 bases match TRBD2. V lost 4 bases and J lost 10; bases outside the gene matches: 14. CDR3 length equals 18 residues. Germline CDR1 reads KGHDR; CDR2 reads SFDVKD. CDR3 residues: CATSDWDRGLAGGMEQFF. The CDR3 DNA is TGTGCCACCAGTGACTGGGACAGAGGACTAGCGGGAGGTATGGAGCAGTTCTTC.

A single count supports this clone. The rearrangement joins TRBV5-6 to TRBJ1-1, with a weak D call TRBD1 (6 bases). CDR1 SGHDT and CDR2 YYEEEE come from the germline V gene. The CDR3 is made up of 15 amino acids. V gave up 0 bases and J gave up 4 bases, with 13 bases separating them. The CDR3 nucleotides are TGTGCCAGCAGCTTGGCGCAGGGGTGGGCCACTGAAGCTTTCTTT. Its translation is CASSLAQGWATEAFF.

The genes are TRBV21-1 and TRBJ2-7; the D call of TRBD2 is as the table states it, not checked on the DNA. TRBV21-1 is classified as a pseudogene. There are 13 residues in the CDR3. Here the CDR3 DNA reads TGTGCCAGCAGCAATCCGAGAATTTACGAGCAGTACTTC. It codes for CASSNPRIYEQYF.

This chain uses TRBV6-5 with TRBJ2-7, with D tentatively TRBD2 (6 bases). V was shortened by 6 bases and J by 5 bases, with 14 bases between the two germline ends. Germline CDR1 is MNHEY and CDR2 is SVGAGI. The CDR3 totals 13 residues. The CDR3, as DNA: TGTGCCAGCAGGGGACTGCAAGTCCACGAGCAGTACTTC. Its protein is CASRGLQVHEQYF.

The DNA of the CDR3 is TGTGCCAGCAGCGTTAGGACAGGGGGCGGCACCGGGGAGCTGTTTTTT. Residues: CASSVRTGGGTGELFF. The chain couples TRBV7-9 to TRBJ2-2; 11 bases fit TRBD1. The CDR3 is 16 residues long. The V and J ends lost 5 bases and 4 bases, in that order; junction bases with no gene match: 6. Germline CDR1 reads SEHNR; CDR2 reads FQNEAQ (reference sequence).